A single sample is the source of the 26 T cell receptor beta chains below, sequenced in a study of identical twins. MiXCR was run by TCRdb on the 5' RACE reads, yielding one entry per CDR3 protein. The data contain roughly 1,500,000 distinct CDR3 sequences, roughly a third of them seen just once; the ten biggest clones take up approximately 0.25%. The sequencing input was cord blood. These receptors originate from a newborn girl in good health.

The chain links TRBV9 to TRBJ1-4; D gene uncertain. CDR3 size: 15 residues. V lost 0 bases to trimming and J lost 0 bases, with 6 bases between them. Germline loops: CDR1 SGDLS, CDR2 YYNGEE. The CDR3 bases are TGTGCCAGCAGCGTAGGTACAACAACTAATGAAAAACTGTTTTTT. Residues: CASSVGTTTNEKLFF.

This clonotype appeared a few times. This chain uses TRBV10-3 with TRBJ1-4, with TRBD1 identical over 8 bases. Germline values: CDR1 ENHRY, CDR2 SYGVKD. The CDR3 has 13 amino acids. V lost 10 bases, J lost 5 bases, and 6 bases stayed unmatched. DNA for the CDR3: TGTGCCACGGGGACAGGAACGAATGAAAAACTGTTTTTT. Protein product: CATGTGTNEKLFF.

This chain connects TRBV2 to TRBJ2-1; 9 nucleotides agree with TRBD1. CDR3 length: 14 amino acids. V shed 2 bases and J 10 bases; nucleotides not matched to a gene: 6. CDR1 is SNHLY, CDR2 FYNNEI, per germline. CDR3 protein: CASSERTGAREQFF. DNA of the CDR3: TGTGCCAGCAGTGAAAGGACAGGGGCAAGGGAGCAGTTCTTC.

The chain is built from TRBV5-6 and TRBJ1-2; D gene uncertain. V was shortened by 1 base and J by 6 bases, with 13 bases between the two germline ends. From germline, CDR1 is SGHDT and CDR2 YYEEEE. The CDR3 totals 14 residues. The CDR3 region is CASSLRGRENGYTF. In DNA form, the CDR3 reads TGTGCCAGCAGCTTGAGAGGGAGGGAAAATGGCTACACCTTC.

This clonotype was counted between two and nine times. The chain links TRBV2 to TRBJ2-1; D not resolved. Per germline, CDR1 SNHLY and CDR2 FYNNEI. The CDR3 totals 15 residues. V lost 6 bases to trimming and J lost 0 bases, with 12 bases between them. CDR3 nucleotide sequence: TGTGCCAGCAGGTCTCCAGAAAGCTCCTACAATGAGCAGTTCTTC. Translated, it gives CASRSPESSYNEQFF.

The chain recombines TRBV7-9 with TRBJ1-1; 7 bases are shared with TRBD1. Germline lookup yields CDR1 SEHNR and CDR2 FQNEAQ (reference sequence). The CDR3 length is 11 residues. Germline trimming cut 5 bases from V and 8 bases from J; bases unmatched to any gene: 2. The CDR3 DNA reads TGTGCCAGCAGCCCCAGGGGGGAAGCTTTCTTT. This translates into CASSPRGEAFF.

The chain joins TRBV12-3 or TRBV12-4 to TRBJ2-1; 11 positions agree with TRBD2. The V and J ends lost 7 bases and 4 bases, in that order; junction bases with no gene match: 6. The CDR3 sequence is 15 residues long. CDR3 region: CASIGVAGGYNEQFF. DNA of the CDR3: TGTGCCAGCATAGGGGTAGCGGGAGGGTACAATGAGCAGTTCTTC.

This clonotype was counted between two and nine times. The rearrangement links TRBV6-5 to TRBJ2-5; either TRBD1 or TRBD2 may supply D (6 bases each). Germline V CDR1 and CDR2: MNHEY, SVGAGI. The CDR3 has 15 amino acids. Trimming pared 2 bases from V and 5 bases from J, leaving 15 bases between. The CDR3 DNA sequence: TGTGCCAGCAGTTACAACGGGGGCCTACAGGAGACCCAGTACTTC. Protein: CASSYNGGLQETQYF.

The chain joins TRBV6-5 to TRBJ2-7; 7 nucleotides line up with TRBD1. J was trimmed by 3 bases and V by 8 bases; bases with no gene match: 7. The germline CDR1 and CDR2 sequences are MNHEY and SVGAGI. The CDR3 has 13 residues. The DNA for the CDR3 is TGTGCCAGCCAACAGGGGAATTACTACGAGCAGTACTTC. This codes for CASQQGNYYEQYF.

The rearrangement links TRBV6-2 or TRBV6-3 to TRBJ2-7; 11 bases agree with TRBD2. The ends lost 2 bases at V and 5 bases at J; junction bases unmatched: 8. Germline V lookup: CDR1 MNHEY, CDR2 SVGEGT. The CDR3 covers 16 residues. The chain's CDR3 is CASSYIPLAGGNEQYF. CDR3 DNA: TGTGCCAGCAGTTACATCCCTCTAGCGGGGGGTAACGAGCAGTACTTC.

The rearrangement uses TRBV20-1 and TRBJ1-2; D gene ambiguous. V gave up 0 bases and J gave up 8 bases, with 7 bases separating them. Germline CDR1 DFQATT, CDR2 SNEGSKA (reference sequence). The CDR3 runs 11 residues. The CDR3 protein is CSARDPWGYTF. The CDR3 DNA reads as TGCAGTGCTAGAGACCCTTGGGGCTACACCTTC.

This clonotype was seen only a few times. The chain uses TRBV4-2 and TRBJ2-3, with D perhaps being TRBD1 or TRBD2 (5 bases each). Germline V gives CDR1 LGHNA, CDR2 YNFKEQ. CDR3 length: 18 residues. V was pared by 0 bases and J by 2 bases, with 18 bases between. DNA of the CDR3: TGTGCCAGCAGCCAAGATATAACGGGACCCCACCACACAGATACGCAGTATTTT. It is translated as CASSQDITGPHHTDTQYF.

The chain employs TRBV20-1 and TRBJ2-1, with D perhaps TRBD2 (6 bases). In germline, CDR1 is DFQATT, CDR2 SNEGSKA (reference sequence). The CDR3 contains 16 residues. The V and J ends lost 5 bases and 0 bases respectively, with 17 bases between them. The CDR3 nucleotides read TGCAGTGCTGGAGGGGATCCAAGTAGCTCCTACAATGAGCAGTTCTTC. It specifies CSAGGDPSSSYNEQFF.

The chain has TRBV10-3 and TRBJ2-5, with D perhaps TRBD1 (5 bases). This CDR3 is 14 amino acids long. Looked up from germline, CDR1 is ENHRY and CDR2 is SYGVKD. V lost 0 bases and J 11 bases, leaving 16 bases between the germline ends. For the CDR3, the DNA is TGTGCCATCAGTGAGTCGAAAGGGGTCAATGAGCAGTACTTC. This translates into CAISESKGVNEQYF.

This clonotype came up many times. The chain couples TRBV11-2 to TRBJ2-1; D is unresolved. The V gene's germline CDR1 is SGHAT and CDR2 FQNNGV. This CDR3 comprises 15 residues. V gave up 3 bases and J gave up 0 bases, with 9 bases separating them. The CDR3 here is CASSFRLGSYNEQFF. As DNA, the CDR3 is TGTGCCAGCAGCTTCAGGCTGGGCTCCTACAATGAGCAGTTCTTC.

The chain links TRBV5-6 to TRBJ2-3; 7 bases are shared with TRBD2. The CDR3 spans 15 residues. With 3 bases clipped from V and 4 bases from J, the junction kept 8 bases outside the gene matches. Germline V gene lookup returns CDR1 SGHDT and CDR2 YYEEEE. The CDR3 region has the DNA TGTGCCAGCAGCTACTCCCTCCGGGGGGCAGATACGCAGTATTTT. It is translated as CASSYSLRGADTQYF. The whole variable domain, remainder taken from reference TRBV5-6 and TRBJ2-3, is DAGVTQSPTHLIKTRGQQVTLRCSPKSGHDTVSWYQQALGQGPQFIFQYYEEEERQRGNFPDRFSGHQFPNYSSELNVNALLLGDSALYLCASSYSLRGADTQYFGPGTRLTVL.

In this sample, this clonotype turned up a few times. J is TRBJ2-7 and V is TRBV12-3 or TRBV12-4, with a weak D call TRBD2 (6 bases). The CDR3 runs to 16 residues. Trimming shortened V by 6 bases and J by 2 bases, and 20 bases separated the two germline ends. CDR3 sequence reads: CASSRYAAGTTYEQYF. CDR3 coding DNA: TGTGCCAGCAGCCGCTATGCGGCGGGAACGACCTACGAGCAGTACTTC.

This sequence joins TRBV5-1 and TRBJ2-3; D is ambiguous. Trimming took 4 bases from V and 2 from J, leaving 14 bases between them. This CDR3 contains 15 residues. Germline assignment: CDR1 SGHRS and CDR2 YFSETQ. The CDR3 bases are TGCGCCAGCAGCCCCGGGCCCCTTTTCACAGATACGCAGTATTTT. Translating it yields CASSPGPLFTDTQYF.

This clonotype has a handful of counts. The chain joins TRBV7-6 to TRBJ2-7; no clear D gene. V was clipped by 3 bases and J by 2 bases, with 11 bases between them. The germline gives CDR1 SGHVS, CDR2 FNYEAQ. The CDR3 extends over 14 amino acids. The CDR3 loop reads CASSFGVGPYEQYF. CDR3 in DNA: TGTGCCAGCAGCTTTGGTGTTGGCCCCTACGAGCAGTACTTC. Full variable domain (missing parts from reference TRBV7-6 and TRBJ2-7): GAGVSQSPRYKVTKRGQDVALRCDPISGHVSLYWYRQALGQGPEFLTYFNYEAQQDKSGLPNDRFSAERPEGSISTLTIQRTEQRDSAMYRCASSFGVGPYEQYFGPGTRLTVT.

The chain uses TRBV29-1 and TRBJ2-2, with TRBD1 as a possible D gene (6 bases). Germline V gives CDR1 SQVTM, CDR2 ANQGSEA. V lost 7 bases to trimming and J lost 0 bases, with 12 bases between them. The CDR3 totals 14 residues. The DNA of the CDR3 is TGCAGCGCGCGACAGGTCGCGAACACCGGGGAGCTGTTTTTT. Its translation is CSARQVANTGELFF.

The J gene is TRBJ2-7, the V gene TRBV7-2; D possibly corresponds to TRBD1 (6 bases). V gave up 5 bases and J gave up 0 bases, with 26 bases separating them. Germline CDR1 and CDR2: SGHTA and FQGNSA. The CDR3 contains 19 residues. The CDR3 coding sequence is TGTGCCAGCAGCCTAGGACAGTCCGTTACCTTTTTCAGCTCCTACGAGCAGTACTTC. As protein: CASSLGQSVTFFSSYEQYF.

In this sample, this clonotype turned up a few times. The chain is built from TRBV4-1 and TRBJ1-5; maybe TRBD1 (5 bases). Trimming cost V 1 base and J 3 bases, with 10 bases left between them. The germline CDR1 and CDR2 sequences are MGHRA and YSYEKL. The CDR3 loop spans 15 amino acids. DNA for the CDR3: TGCGCCAGCAGCCAAGGCCCAGGGCCCAATCAGCCCCAGCATTTT. As protein: CASSQGPGPNQPQHF.

This chain links TRBV18 with TRBJ1-1, with a tentative D call TRBD1 (6 bases). The CDR3 consists of 14 residues. V was trimmed by 5 bases and J by 6 bases, leaving 16 bases between them. Germline assignment: CDR1 KGHSH and CDR2 LQKENI. This CDR3 reads CASSVSYRDSEAFF. CDR3 bases: TGTGCCAGCTCAGTTTCATACAGGGACTCTGAAGCTTTCTTT. The variable domain in full, with the rest retrieved from reference TRBV18 and TRBJ1-1, is NAGVMQNPRHLVRRRGQEARLRCSPMKGHSHVYWYRQLPEEGLKFMVYLQKENIIDESGMPKERFSAEFPKEGPSILRIQQVVRGDSAAYFCASSVSYRDSEAFFGQGTRLTVV.

This clonotype showed up many times. The gene calls are TRBV12-3 or TRBV12-4 and TRBJ1-2; a weak D match, TRBD1 (5 bases). This CDR3 spans 15 amino acids. V shed 2 bases and J shed 0 bases, with 10 bases lying between them. As DNA, the CDR3 is TGTGCCAGCAGTTTATATTCAGGGACTAACTATGGCTACACCTTC. The encoded protein is CASSLYSGTNYGYTF.

This clonotype was counted a few times. CDR3 residues: CASSGRPGGNSPLHF. The CDR3 nucleotides read TGTGCCAGCTCGGGAAGGCCAGGGGGGAATTCACCCCTCCACTTT. The J gene is TRBJ1-6, the V gene TRBV12-3 or TRBV12-4; TRBD1 matches 7 bases. V shed 8 bases, J shed 7 bases, and the junction held 11 bases outside the gene matches. The CDR3 is 15 residues long.

This clonotype came up a few times. The genes are TRBV5-1 and TRBJ2-1; no reliable D call. Between the trimmed V and J ends, which lost 0 bases and 7 bases, there was a span of 17 bases. The CDR3 has 16 amino acids. Germline CDR1 and CDR2: SGHRS and YFSETQ. The CDR3 sequence: CASSLVWVAGENEQFF. In DNA, the CDR3 is TGCGCCAGCAGCTTGGTTTGGGTAGCAGGTGAGAATGAGCAGTTCTTC.